This T cell receptor (beta chain) was sequenced in a study of blood T cell repertoires in COVID-19. Study background: Whether acute or convalescent, the COVID-19 samples came from the United States, Italy and Spain. The analysed material was cDNA or gDNA that came from T cells, B-cell-depleted T cells, or PBMCs.

In the original analysis: Amplified reference gene primers provided the basis for estimating nucleated cell counts. This table comes from immunoSEQ multiplex PCR, and its TCRdb copy is limited to in-frame clones, with some not included. That table supplies the V and J calls and clone size; D and trimming were determined from the DNA. The table has about 60,000 clones, approximately 91% seen once. In the case of this clone: This specimen includes other DNA sequences encoding the same CDR3.

CDR1 and CDR2 (germline): MNHEY, SVGAGI. The V end lost 6 bases, the J end lost 0 bases, and 12 bases lay between the germline ends. The CDR3 is made up of 14 amino acids. This chain links TRBV6-5 with TRBJ2-7; tentative D call: TRBD1 (6 bases). This clonotype was sampled from a man aged 50 to 60 with active COVID-19. Material for sequencing was peripheral blood. The CDR3, as DNA: TGTGCCAGCAGCAGGGGACCGAGCTCCTACGAGCAGTACTTC. This sequence encodes CASSRGPSSYEQYF.